This entry lists 25 T cell receptor beta chains sequenced from one sample in a study of cytotoxic CD8 clonotypes in ibrutinib-treated CLL. Sequencing was performed with immunoSEQ multiplex PCR; in TCRdb, only in-frame clones are kept and a portion is missing. This sample has approximately 70,000 clones; 90% occur once, and the top ten carry approximately 3%. The material was PBMCs, obtained after 12 months of ibrutinib treatment. Receptors were obtained from a human donor with chronic lymphocytic leukemia.

This clone was detected only a few times. Here the CDR3 reads CASSLGGGTDTQYF. In nucleotides, the CDR3 is TGTGCCAGCAGCTTGGGAGGGGGCACAGATACGCAGTATTTT. This chain connects TRBV5-4 to TRBJ2-3; TRBD1 or TRBD2 may be the D gene (5 bases each). Trimming took off 0 bases at V and 1 base at J, with 6 bases between the two ends. Germline lookup yields CDR1 SGHNT and CDR2 YYREEE (reference sequence). CDR3 length: 14 residues.

Points on this clone: Other nucleotide sequences from this sample produce the same CDR3. This chain connects TRBV15 to TRBJ2-7; 11 bases are shared with TRBD2. Germline V gene lookup returns CDR1 LNHNV and CDR2 YYDKDF (reference sequence). Trimming removed 0 bases from V and 3 bases from J; junction bases left unmatched: 4. The CDR3 contains 16 residues. This chain's CDR3 is CATSRDRLAGGYEQYF. The CDR3 nucleotides are TGTGCCACCAGCAGAGATCGGCTAGCGGGAGGCTACGAGCAGTACTTC. Filled out from reference TRBV15 and TRBJ2-7, the complete variable domain reads DAMVIQNPRYQVTQFGKPVTLSCSQTLNHNVMYWYQQKSSQAPKLLFHYYDKDFNNEADTPDNFQSRRPNTSFCFLDIRSPGLGDTAMYLCATSRDRLAGGYEQYFGPGTRLTVT.

The genes are TRBV7-9 and TRBJ1-2, with 7 nucleotides matching TRBD1. Germline V lookup: CDR1 SEHNR, CDR2 FQNEAQ (reference sequence). The CDR3 covers 15 residues. Losses at the gene ends were 2 bases for V and 4 bases for J; bases not matched to a gene: 7. The CDR3 spells CASSLSEQGTYGYTF. Written as DNA, the CDR3 is TGTGCCAGCAGCTTATCTGAACAGGGGACCTATGGCTACACCTTC.

The chain has TRBV11-3 and TRBJ2-3, with 8 bases fitting TRBD2. In germline, CDR1 is SGHNT, CDR2 YENEEA. The J segment lost 2 bases and the V segment lost 4 bases, leaving 5 bases of the junction unmatched. The CDR3 covers 15 residues. The DNA of the CDR3 is TGTGCCAGCAGCTCGGGACTAGGAGACACAGATACGCAGTATTTT. Translation: CASSSGLGDTDTQYF.

DNA for the CDR3: TGTGCCACCAGCAGTAAACTAGGGACGAATGAGCAGTTCTTC. It yields the protein CATSSKLGTNEQFF. The rearrangement joins TRBV15 to TRBJ2-1; TRBD1 or TRBD2 may be the D gene (5 bases each). In germline, CDR1 is LNHNV, CDR2 YYDKDF (reference sequence). V gave up 3 bases and J gave up 7 bases, with 13 bases separating them. CDR3 length: 14 amino acids.

The chain employs TRBV9 and TRBJ2-7; 7 positions match TRBD1. With 3 bases clipped from V and 2 bases from J, the junction kept 8 bases outside the gene matches. Per the germline V gene, CDR1 is SGDLS and CDR2 is YYNGEE. This CDR3 has 15 residues. Here the CDR3 DNA reads TGTGCCAGCAGCGCGACCCACAGGGGCGCCTACGAGCAGTACTTC. This encodes CASSATHRGAYEQYF.

The rearrangement uses TRBV28 and TRBJ2-1; 7 bases align to TRBD2. This CDR3 region has 14 residues. Germline CDR1 is MDHEN and CDR2 is SYDVKM. V lost 8 bases and J lost 1; bases outside the gene matches: 5. CDR3 in DNA: TGTGCCAGCGGGGGGGGATATTCCTACAATGAGCAGTTCTTC. Encoded protein: CASGGGYSYNEQFF. The full variable domain, rest sourced from reference TRBV28 and TRBJ2-1, is DVKVTQSSRYLVKRTGEKVFLECVQDMDHENMFWYRQDPGLGLRLIYFSYDVKMKEKGDIPEGYSVSREKKERFSLILESASTNQTSMYLCASGGGYSYNEQFFGPGTRLTVL.

This clone was counted between two and nine times. V and J are TRBV5-1 and TRBJ2-7; D possibly matches TRBD1 or TRBD2 (5 bases each). This CDR3 has 15 residues. Trimming removed 4 bases at V and 0 bases at J, with 14 bases between. Germline-derived CDR1 and CDR2 are SGHRS and YFSETQ. CDR3 in DNA: TGCGCCAGCAGCCAACGGGACCGCGACTCCTACGAGCAGTACTTC. Amino acid sequence: CASSQRDRDSYEQYF.

V gene TRBV27 combines with J gene TRBJ1-2; 7 bases line up with TRBD1. There are 14 residues in the CDR3. Losses at the gene ends were 6 bases for V and 8 bases for J; bases not matched to a gene: 12. Germline CDR1 is MNHEY and CDR2 is SMNVEV (reference sequence). Here the CDR3 reads CASSTPQGVGGYTF. The CDR3 DNA sequence: TGTGCCAGCAGCACACCGCAGGGGGTTGGGGGCTACACCTTC.

The chain is built from TRBV6-1 and TRBJ1-1, with a tentative D call TRBD1 (6 bases). Trimming removed 6 bases at V and 1 base at J, with 15 bases between. The V gene's germline CDR1 is MNHNS and CDR2 SASEGT. The CDR3 totals 15 residues. The CDR3 nucleotides read TGTGCCAGCAGCCCGGTGGACAGCTCGAACACTGAAGCTTTCTTT. Translation gives CASSPVDSSNTEAFF.

V and J are TRBV29-1 and TRBJ1-4; D uncertain. The CDR3 sequence is 10 residues long. Germline CDR1 reads SQVTM; CDR2 reads ANQGSEA. Trimming pared 5 bases from V and 5 bases from J, leaving 3 bases between. The CDR3 protein is CSVRNEKLFF. For the CDR3, the DNA is TGCAGCGTTCGGAATGAAAAACTGTTTTTT. The full variable domain, in which reference TRBV29-1 and TRBJ1-4 provide the parts outside the CDR3, is SAVISQKPSRDICQRGTSLTIQCQVDSQVTMMFWYRQQPGQSLTLIATANQGSEATYESGFVIDKFPISRPNLTFSTLTVSNMSPEDSSIYLCSVRNEKLFFGSGTQLSVL.

V gene TRBV7-9 combines with J gene TRBJ2-1, with unresolved D. Germline loops: CDR1 SEHNR, CDR2 FQNEAQ (reference sequence). This CDR3 contains 15 residues. V shed 2 bases and J shed 0 bases, with 8 bases lying between them. This CDR3 reads CASSLYRSSYNEQFF. The CDR3 DNA sequence: TGTGCCAGCAGCTTATACCGGAGCTCCTACAATGAGCAGTTCTTC.

The chain combines TRBV7-2 with TRBJ1-5; unclear D gene. Germline V gene data show CDR1 as SGHTA and CDR2 as FQGNSA. V dropped 5 bases and J dropped 4 bases, with 12 bases sitting between them. There are 14 residues in the CDR3. The CDR3 DNA reads as TGTGCCAGCAGCGCTCCGACTCTTAATCAGCCCCAGCATTTT. It encodes CASSAPTLNQPQHF.

The V call is TRBV11-3, the J call TRBJ2-7, with TRBD1 identical over 11 bases. This CDR3 contains 16 residues. Germline lookup yields CDR1 SGHNT and CDR2 YENEEA. The J segment lost 0 bases and the V segment lost 5 bases, leaving 6 bases of the junction unmatched. The CDR3, as DNA: TGTGCCAGCAGCCCAGGACAGGGGGCGACCTCCTACGAGCAGTACTTC. Translation gives CASSPGQGATSYEQYF.

This sequence joins TRBV9 and TRBJ2-3; tentative D call: TRBD2 (5 bases). This CDR3 region has 13 residues. The ends were cut back, 3 bases at V and 4 bases at J, with 9 bases in the middle. Germline CDR1 is SGDLS and CDR2 is YYNGEE. CDR3 sequence reads: CASSGIGADTQYF. In DNA, the CDR3 is TGTGCCAGCAGCGGCATCGGGGCAGATACGCAGTATTTT.

This clone has just a few counts. This rearrangement joins TRBV28 to TRBJ2-5; 7 bases line up with TRBD1. This CDR3 comprises 13 residues. The trim removed 6 bases at V and 2 bases at J, leaving 3 bases unmatched. Germline lookup yields CDR1 MDHEN and CDR2 SYDVKM. CDR3 coding DNA: TGTGCCAGCAGCCTGGGACAGCAAGAGACCCAGTACTTC. It yields the protein CASSLGQQETQYF.

The table lists this clone with a few counts. This chain links TRBV6-5 with TRBJ2-7, with 8 bases that match TRBD1. The CDR3 sequence is 12 residues long. Germline loops: CDR1 MNHEY, CDR2 SVGAGI. V lost 6 bases, J lost 4 bases, and 2 bases stayed unmatched. This CDR3 is CASRDRDYEQYF. CDR3 in DNA: TGTGCCAGCAGGGACAGGGATTACGAGCAGTACTTC.

The V gene is TRBV7-9, the J gene TRBJ2-3; D is undetermined. Trimming shortened V by 0 bases and J by 3 bases, and 4 bases separated the two germline ends. The germline V gene has CDR1 SEHNR and CDR2 FQNEAQ (reference sequence). CDR3 length: 13 amino acids. CDR3 sequence reads: CASSLAPTDTQYF. The DNA of the CDR3 is TGTGCCAGCAGCTTAGCCCCTACAGATACGCAGTATTTT.

This chain uses TRBV19 with TRBJ2-7; D unclear. V gave up 4 bases and J gave up 2 bases, with 3 bases separating them. This CDR3 has 11 residues. Germline CDR1 LNHDA, CDR2 SQIVND (reference sequence). The CDR3 nucleotides read TGTGCCAGTAGTACAGCCTACGAGCAGTACTTC. Amino acid sequence: CASSTAYEQYF.

This chain connects TRBV21-1 to TRBJ2-3; the tabulated D call, TRBD2, remains unverified against the DNA. TRBV21-1 is flagged as a pseudogene. The length of the CDR3 is 15 residues. CDR3 amino acids: CASSTRIRSGDTQYF. The CDR3 nucleotides read TGTGCCAGCAGCACCCGGATACGGAGCGGAGATACGCAGTATTTT.

V usage is TRBV2 and J usage is TRBJ1-2; TRBD1 matches at 7 bases. This CDR3 is built from 13 residues. Germline V gene sequence: CDR1 SNHLY, CDR2 FYNNEI. V lost 10 bases and J lost 2; bases outside the gene matches: 7. This CDR3 is CAKVTGVNYGYTF. CDR3 DNA: TGTGCCAAAGTAACAGGGGTAAACTATGGCTACACCTTC.

The chain carries TRBV29-1 and TRBJ1-3, with D maybe TRBD1 (6 bases). Germline V CDR1 and CDR2: SQVTM, ANQGSEA. Trimming shortened V by 4 bases and J by 1 base, and 14 bases separated the two germline ends. CDR3 size: 15 residues. CDR3 DNA sequence: TGCAGCGTTGTCGGACAGCGGGAATCTGGAAACACCATATATTTT. Its translation is CSVVGQRESGNTIYF.

To note about this clone: A junction boundary mismatches the germline segment, possibly from a read error. This chain joins TRBV7-7 and TRBJ2-7; possibly TRBD1 for D (5 bases). The CDR3 consists of 13 residues. Germline CDR1 and CDR2: SSHAT and FNYEAQ (reference sequence). The CDR3 here is CASSLSGSGEQYF. The CDR3 bases are TGTGCTAGCAGCTTATCAGGGTCCGGCGAGCAGTACTTC. Together with reference TRBV7-7 and TRBJ2-7, the CDR3 gives the full variable domain: GAGVSQSPRYKVTKRGQDVTLRCDPISSHATLYWYQQALGQGPEFLTYFNYEAQPDKSGLPSDRFSAERPEGSISTLTIQRTEQRDSAMYRCASSLSGSGEQYFGPGTRLTVT.

This chain joins TRBV7-5 and TRBJ1-4; TRBD1, the table's D call, was not compared with the DNA. TRBV7-5 is a listed pseudogene. The CDR3 spans 14 residues. The CDR3 protein is CVRTTGSENEKLFF. For the CDR3, the DNA is TGTGTCAGAACCACAGGATCGGAAAATGAAAAACTGTTTTTT.

This clone was detected only once. The V gene is TRBV5-1, the J gene TRBJ1-1; possible D gene TRBD1, 5 bases. Germline-derived CDR1 and CDR2 are SGHRS and YFSETQ. This CDR3 has 15 residues. Trimming cost V 0 bases and J 3 bases, with 12 bases left between them. The CDR3 sequence: CASSLAGGSHTEAFF. The DNA of the CDR3 is TGCGCCAGCAGCTTGGCCGGGGGGAGTCACACTGAAGCTTTCTTT.